Listed here is a single T cell receptor beta chain. CDR1 is LNHDA and CDR2 is SQIVND in the germline V gene (reference sequence). This CDR3 is 11 amino acids long. The ends were cut back, 8 bases at V and 0 bases at J, with 5 bases in the middle. The data stem from a study of blood T cell repertoires in COVID-19. Study-wide context: In each case, the material was cDNA or gDNA derived from T cells, B-cell-depleted T cells, or PBMCs.

TCRdb's table, derived via immunoSEQ multiplex PCR, lists solely in-frame clones and lacks some. Here the sample spans approximately 240,000 clones, approximately 79% being singletons. The TCR comes from a woman in her thirties or forties with active or convalescent COVID-19. The specimen sequenced was peripheral blood. This chain connects TRBV19 to TRBJ2-7, with D perhaps matching TRBD2 (5 bases). The CDR3 DNA reads as TGTGCCAGTGGGAGCTCCTACGAGCAGTACTTC. Its protein product is CASGSSYEQYF.